This is a list of T cell receptor beta chains from one sample in a study of glioma-infiltrating T cells. TCRdb called the multiplex PCR reads again in MiXCR, with one record for every CDR3 protein. Altogether approximately 110,000 distinct CDR3 sequences are present, around 25% being singletons, with the ten largest covering 35%. The sample taken for sequencing was glioma tissue, nonneoplastic brain tissue, or PBMCs (not recorded which). These receptor sequences come from a human donor with low-grade glioma or glioblastoma, undergoing nonglioma brain surgery, or in good health (not recorded which). The CDR3 runs from the conserved cysteine through the conserved F or W. The D gene is left open where the match is weak. Clone size, where shown, is once, few, many, or a class for clones that have expanded.

TRBJ2-7 TRBV6-2/TRBV6-3 . many CASKPSTYEQYF TGTGCCAGCAAGCCTAGCACCTACGAGCAGTACTTC
TRBJ2-7 TRBV3-1 . . CASSQGGAGIEQYF TGTGCCAGCAGCCAAGGAGGGGCAGGGATCGAGCAGTACTTC
TRBJ2-7 TRBV7-2 . many CASSLAGAPPPYEQYF TGTGCCAGCAGCTTAGCGGGGGCGCCCCCACCCTACGAGCAGTACTTC
TRBJ2-7 TRBV6-2/TRBV6-3 . . CASRHREKAYEQYF TGTGCCAGCAGACACAGGGAAAAGGCCTACGAGCAGTACTTC
TRBJ2-7 TRBV6-6 TRBD1 . CASSYPRQGGVYKQYF TGTGCCAGCAGTTACCCTCGACAGGGGGGAGTATACAAGCAGTACTTC
TRBJ1-1 TRBV29-1 . many CSVAGASTEAFF TGCAGCGTTGCAGGGGCGAGCACTGAAGCTTTCTTT
TRBJ2-2 TRBV3-1 . . CASSQLNTGELFF TGTGCCAGCAGCCAACTAAACACCGGGGAGCTGTTTTTT
TRBJ1-2 TRBV29-1 . many CSARQYGYTF TGCAGCGCTCGACAGTATGGCTACACCTTC
TRBJ1-1 TRBV5-1 . many CASRPKQVLNTEAFF TGCGCCAGCAGACCCAAACAGGTGTTGAACACTGAAGCTTTCTTT
TRBJ2-5 TRBV6-1 . many CASTSSQETQYF TGTGCCAGCACCAGCAGCCAAGAGACCCAGTACTTC
TRBJ1-1 TRBV29-1 . many CSVGYRNTEAFF TGCAGCGTTGGGTACAGGAACACTGAAGCTTTCTTT
TRBJ1-5 TRBV6-5 . . CASGLDRIGGQPQHF TGTGCCAGCGGTCTCGACCGGATAGGGGGTCAGCCCCAGCATTTT
TRBJ2-1 TRBV11-1 . . CASSLGHRGGYNEQFF TGTGCCAGCAGCTTAGGGCACAGGGGGGGGTACAATGAGCAGTTCTTC
TRBJ1-1 TRBV2 . once CASSEGMGSNTEAFF TGTGCCAGCAGTGAAGGAATGGGCTCGAACACTGAAGCTTTCTTT
TRBJ2-1 TRBV6-2/TRBV6-3 . many CASSSGTYNEQFF TGTGCCAGCAGTAGCGGAACGTACAATGAGCAGTTCTTC
TRBJ2-1 TRBV6-2/TRBV6-3 . many CSSAEGQINEHFF TGTTCCAGTGCAGAGGGCCAGATTAATGAGCATTTCTTC
TRBJ2-1 TRBV18 . many CASSPGASYNEQFF TGTGCCAGCTCACCAGGGGCTTCCTACAATGAGCAGTTCTTC
TRBJ2-5 TRBV20-1 . many CSARDQQGGEETQYF TGCAGTGCTAGAGATCAGCAGGGGGGAGAAGAGACCCAGTACTTC
TRBJ2-1 TRBV7-2 . many CASSLQAGLSNEQFF TGTGCCAGCAGCTTACAAGCGGGCCTAAGTAATGAGCAGTTCTTC
TRBJ1-4 TRBV5-5 . . CATRTAVNEKLFF TGTGCCACCCGGACGGCTGTTAATGAAAAGCTGTTTTTT
TRBJ2-1 TRBV6-2/TRBV6-3 TRBD2 . CDSRLAGADNEQFF TGTGACAGCAGACTAGCGGGAGCCGACAATGAGCAGTTCTTC
TRBJ2-1 TRBV9 . . CASSVESPRNKQFF TGTGCCAGCAGCGTAGAATCCCCTCGGAATAAGCAGTTCTTC
TRBJ2-7 TRBV6-2/TRBV6-3 . many CASSPVKTYEQYF TGTGCCAGCAGTCCCGTGAAAACCTACGAGCAGTACTTC
TRBJ2-1 TRBV20-1 . many CSARVPISYNEQFF TGCAGTGCTAGAGTCCCGATCTCCTACAATGAGCAGTTCTTC
TRBJ2-1 TRBV20-1 . many CSAGDSSNEQFF TGCAGTGCTGGGGACTCAAGCAATGAGCAGTTCTTC
TRBJ2-1 TRBV6-1 . many CASSPYVASSYNEQFF TGTGCCAGCAGCCCCTACGTAGCCAGCTCCTACAATGAGCAGTTCTTC
TRBJ1-1 TRBV7-3 . many CASSLTPGVNTEAFF TGTGCCAGCAGCTTAACGCCAGGGGTGAACACTGAAGCTTTCTTT
TRBJ2-5 TRBV28 TRBD1 . CASSLLETGQETQYF TGTGCCAGCAGTTTACTGGAGACAGGGCAAGAGACCCAGTACTTC
TRBJ2-7 TRBV7-2 . many CASSLWYEQYF TGTGCCAGCAGCTTATGGTACGAGCAGTACTTC
TRBJ1-5 TRBV19 . few CASSISFRDTPRNQPQHF TGTGCCAGTAGTATTTCCTTTAGGGACACCCCCAGGAATCAGCCCCAGCATTTT